This TCR beta chain was documented in a study of shared clonotypes between healthy human individuals. Data came from immunoSEQ multiplex PCR; TCRdb stores just in-frame clones and leaves some out. The table records 2 million to 2.5 million clones, more than 90% of them present only once. Adult donors, all healthy and HIV-negative, had no recent acute infections or vaccinations. Per germline, CDR1 WSHSY and CDR2 SAAADI. This CDR3 has 17 amino acids. V shed 0 bases and J shed 1 base, with 14 bases lying between them. The specimen sequenced was naive CD4+ T cells sorted from blood. Noted subset: CD45RA+ positively selected. The rearrangement links TRBV10-2 to TRBJ2-3; the D is unclear. This clonotype originated in a man between 18 and 35 years old in good health. CDR3: CASSESKALGGTDTQYF. Written as DNA, the CDR3 is TGCGCCAGCAGTGAGTCGAAGGCCTTGGGTGGCACAGATACGCAGTATTTT.